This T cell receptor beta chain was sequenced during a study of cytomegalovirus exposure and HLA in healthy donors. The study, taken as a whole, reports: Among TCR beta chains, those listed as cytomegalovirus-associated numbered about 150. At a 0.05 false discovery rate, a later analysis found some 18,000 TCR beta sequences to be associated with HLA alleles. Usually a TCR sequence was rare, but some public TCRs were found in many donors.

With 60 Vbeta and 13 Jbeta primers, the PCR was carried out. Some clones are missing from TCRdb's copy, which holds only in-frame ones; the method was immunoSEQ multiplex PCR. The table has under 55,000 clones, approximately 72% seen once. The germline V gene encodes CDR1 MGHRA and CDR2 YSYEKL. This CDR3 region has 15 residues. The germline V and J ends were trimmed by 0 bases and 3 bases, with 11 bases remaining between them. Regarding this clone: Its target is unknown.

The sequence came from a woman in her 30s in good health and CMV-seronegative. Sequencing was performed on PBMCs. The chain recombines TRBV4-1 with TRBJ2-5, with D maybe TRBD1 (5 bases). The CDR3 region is CASSQDRGSKETQYF. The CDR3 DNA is TGCGCCAGCAGCCAAGATAGGGGCAGTAAAGAGACCCAGTACTTC.